The text below deals with one T cell receptor (beta chain). The antigen is unknown. The record originates from a study of beta chain features in type 1 diabetes. General observations from the study: Whether HLA type influences TCRB rearrangement remained unresolved here. Type 1 diabetes patients showed a moderate but significant shortening of TCRB CDR3s in all four CD4+ subsets.

Reverse transcription of all isolated RNA meant that expressed TCRB transcripts were sequenced. The table came from immunoSEQ multiplex PCR; TCRdb's copy has only in-frame clones and leaves some out. The sample lists a few hundred thousand clones; 20% to 25% were seen once. The CDR3 length is 16 residues. Losses at the gene ends were 5 bases for V and 1 base for J; bases not matched to a gene: 2. Germline-derived CDR1 and CDR2 are SGHVS and FNYEAQ. The chain carries TRBV7-6 and TRBJ2-5, with 15 bases aligning to TRBD2. Sequenced sample: naive CD4+ T cells from blood. This receptor was identified in a woman aged 25 to 45 with type 1 diabetes. The CDR3 DNA follows: TGTGCCAGCAGCCGGGGACTAGCGGGAGGCCAAGAGACCCAGTACTTC. This encodes CASSRGLAGGQETQYF.